These 12 T cell receptor beta chains originate from one sample sequenced in a study of shared clonotypes between healthy human individuals. Profiled with immunoSEQ multiplex PCR; TCRdb holds only in-frame clones, not every one. This sample carries 2 million to 2.5 million clones, 85% to 95% of them seen once, and the ten largest clones take about 0.41%. Sequenced: naive CD4+ T cells from PBMCs. Sample subset: CD45RA+ positively selected. All receptors come from a man aged 18-30 years in good health. Some clones in this sample may be carry-over from other donors' samples.

Note on this clone: This sample includes further DNA sequences coding for the same CDR3. This chain links TRBV18 with TRBJ2-7; no clear D. V lost 3 bases and J 3 bases, leaving 3 bases between the germline ends. Germline V gene lookup returns CDR1 KGHSH and CDR2 LQKENI. The CDR3 totals 11 residues. This CDR3 reads CASSPNYEQYF. CDR3 DNA sequence: TGTGCCAGCTCACCCAACTACGAGCAGTACTTC.

This rearrangement joins TRBV5-5 to TRBJ2-7, with D perhaps TRBD1 (6 bases). Trimming cost V 5 bases and J 3 bases, with 15 bases left between them. Germline CDR1 reads SGHKS; CDR2 reads YYEKEE (reference sequence). The CDR3 is 14 residues long. The CDR3 DNA sequence: TGTGCCAGCAGTCCCGGGACACCCTACTACGAGCAGTACTTC. Amino acids: CASSPGTPYYEQYF. The full variable domain, completed using reference TRBV5-5 and TRBJ2-7, is DAGVTQSPTHLIKTRGQQVTLRCSPISGHKSVSWYQQVLGQGPQFIFQYYEKEERGRGNFPDRFSARQFPNYSSELNVNALLLGDSALYLCASSPGTPYYEQYFGPGTRLTVT.

This chain links TRBV7-2 with TRBJ1-3; D is uncertain. The CDR3 is made up of 15 amino acids. The V end lost 5 bases, the J end lost 2 bases, and 13 bases lay between the germline ends. CDR1 is SGHTA, CDR2 FQGNSA, per germline. The chain's CDR3 is CASSPRRGAGNTIYF. As DNA, the CDR3 is TGTGCCAGCAGCCCGCGCCGCGGGGCTGGAAACACCATATATTTT.

This clone was detected only once. The chain is built from TRBV4-2 and TRBJ2-5; 7 nucleotides line up with TRBD2. CDR1 and CDR2 (germline): LGHNA, YNFKEQ. The CDR3 has 14 residues. V shed 3 bases, J shed 3 bases, and the junction held 4 bases outside the gene matches. In DNA form, the CDR3 reads TGTGCCAGCAGCCACAGTGGGGGGGAAGAGACCCAGTACTTC. Amino acids: CASSHSGGEETQYF.

This clone was detected once. V is TRBV30 and J is TRBJ2-2; D gene ambiguous. The CDR3 spans 14 residues. V gave up 3 bases and J gave up 1 base, with 9 bases separating them. The germline CDR1 and CDR2 sequences are GTSNPN and SVGIG (reference sequence). The CDR3 reads CAWSPLMNTGELFF. CDR3 nucleotide sequence: TGTGCCTGGAGCCCTCTAATGAACACCGGGGAGCTGTTTTTT.

J is TRBJ2-1 and V is TRBV7-2; TRBD1 matches at 10 bases. This CDR3 has 16 amino acids. Per the germline V gene, CDR1 is SGHTA and CDR2 is FQGNSA. V gave up 2 bases and J gave up 3 bases; unmatched junction bases: 4. This chain's CDR3 is CASSLRTGGVYNEQFF. The CDR3 region has the DNA TGTGCCAGCAGCTTAAGGACAGGGGGTGTCTACAATGAGCAGTTCTTC.

This chain joins TRBV5-1 and TRBJ2-5; no definite D call. Germline V gives CDR1 SGHRS, CDR2 YFSETQ. CDR3 size: 14 residues. V gave up 5 bases and J gave up 0 bases, with 11 bases separating them. The CDR3 spells CASRSDLNQETQYF. The DNA for the CDR3 is TGCGCCAGCAGGAGCGACTTAAACCAAGAGACCCAGTACTTC.

The chain has TRBV5-1 and TRBJ2-1; D is unresolved. The V end was cut by 5 bases, the J end by 1 base, with 16 bases between. This CDR3 spans 16 amino acids. CDR1 is SGHRS and CDR2 is YFSETQ in the germline V gene. The CDR3 DNA sequence: TGCGCCAGCAGACCAGCACCCGGCTCTTCCTACAATGAGCAGTTCTTC. Amino acid sequence: CASRPAPGSSYNEQFF.

The chain employs TRBV7-2 and TRBJ2-7; D possibly corresponds to TRBD2 (5 bases). V was trimmed by 5 bases and J by 4 bases, leaving 12 bases between them. The germline gives CDR1 SGHTA, CDR2 FQGNSA. CDR3 length: 13 amino acids. The CDR3 loop reads CASSRTGTYEQYF. The CDR3 DNA follows: TGTGCCAGCAGCCGGACGGGAACTTACGAGCAGTACTTC.

This chain joins TRBV4-1 and TRBJ1-2, with D possibly being TRBD1 (5 bases). This CDR3 region has 15 residues. Trimming took 2 bases from V and 4 from J, leaving 14 bases between them. Germline V gene lookup returns CDR1 MGHRA and CDR2 YSYEKL. As DNA, the CDR3 is TGCGCCAGCAGCCAACCCACTCAGGGATTCTATGGCTACACCTTC. Residues: CASSQPTQGFYGYTF.

V and J are TRBV4-3 and TRBJ2-7, with 8 bases fitting TRBD2. CDR3 length: 16 residues. J gave up 5 bases and V 1 base, and 10 bases lay outside the gene matches. Germline V lookup: CDR1 LGHNA, CDR2 YSLEER. The CDR3 DNA follows: TGCGCCAGCAGCCAAGGCCGGGAGGGGTCTAATGACGAGCAGTACTTC. Translation: CASSQGREGSNDEQYF.

This chain uses TRBV21-1 with TRBJ2-7; the D segment call TRBD2 is taken from the table without a DNA check. TRBV21-1 is described as a pseudogene. This CDR3 has 20 amino acids. CDR3 sequence reads: CASSKASGSAGGRGSYEQYF. CDR3 in DNA: TGTGCCAGCAGCAAAGCCTCGGGATCCGCGGGAGGGAGGGGCTCCTACGAGCAGTACTTC.